The present T cell receptor beta chain was sequenced within a study of cytomegalovirus exposure and HLA in healthy donors. The primer mix had 60 Vbeta and 13 Jbeta primers. Libraries were prepared by immunoSEQ multiplex PCR; TCRdb keeps only in-frame clonotypes and omits some of them. The table includes 30,000 to 40,000 clones, around 70% detected once. The CDR3 length is 15 residues. The V gene's germline CDR1 is MNHEY and CDR2 SMNVEV (reference sequence). V gave up 7 bases and J gave up 2 bases; unmatched junction bases: 6. The receptor comes from a man aged 40-55 years in good health and CMV-seropositive. The sample comprised PBMCs. The chain combines TRBV27 with TRBJ2-1; 9 bases fit TRBD2. CDR3 loop: CASIPSGVAYNEQFF. CDR3 nucleotides: TGTGCCAGCATACCTAGCGGGGTCGCCTACAATGAGCAGTTCTTC.